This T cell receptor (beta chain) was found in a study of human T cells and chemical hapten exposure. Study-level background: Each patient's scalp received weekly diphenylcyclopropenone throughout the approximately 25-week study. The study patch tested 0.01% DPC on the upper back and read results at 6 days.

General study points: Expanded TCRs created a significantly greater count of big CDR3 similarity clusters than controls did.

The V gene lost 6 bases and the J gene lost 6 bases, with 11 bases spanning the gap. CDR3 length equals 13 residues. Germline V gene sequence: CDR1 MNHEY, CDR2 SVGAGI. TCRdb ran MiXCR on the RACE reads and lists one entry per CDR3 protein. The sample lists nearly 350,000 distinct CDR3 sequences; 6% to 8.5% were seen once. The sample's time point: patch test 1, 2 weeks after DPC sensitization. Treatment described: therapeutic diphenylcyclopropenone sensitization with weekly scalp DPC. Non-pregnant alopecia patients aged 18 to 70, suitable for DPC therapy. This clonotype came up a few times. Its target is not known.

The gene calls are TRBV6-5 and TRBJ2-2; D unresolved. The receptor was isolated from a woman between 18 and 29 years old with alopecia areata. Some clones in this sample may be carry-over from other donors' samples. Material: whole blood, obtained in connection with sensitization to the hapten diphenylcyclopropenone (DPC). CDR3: CASSRDGAGELFF. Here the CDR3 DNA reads TGTGCCAGCAGCCGCGATGGAGCCGGGGAGCTGTTTTTT.